The sample holds a few counts of the clone carrying this TCR beta chain. The sample belongs to a study of human T cells and chemical hapten exposure. Study overall: Alopecia areata, totalis and universalis patients, mostly female, were included.

The CDR3 loop spans 15 amino acids. Germline CDR1 DFQATT, CDR2 SNEGSKA (reference sequence). The V and J ends lost 5 bases and 4 bases respectively, with 20 bases between them. Time point meaning: patch test 1, 2 weeks after DPC sensitization. Treatment meaning: therapeutic diphenylcyclopropenone sensitization with weekly scalp DPC. Blood was drawn before each patch test was applied. TCRdb fed the RACE reads into MiXCR, producing one record per CDR3 protein. The data contain about 90,000 distinct CDR3 sequences, roughly 10% of them seen just once; the ten biggest clones take up 2% to 2.5%. This clonotype was sampled from a man aged 35-49 years with alopecia areata. Some clones in this sample may be carry-over from other donors' samples. The gene calls are TRBV20-1 and TRBJ2-5; tentative D call: TRBD2 (6 bases). Sequenced material: whole blood, taken in connection with sensitization to the hapten diphenylcyclopropenone (DPC). The CDR3 is CSASSTGVVRETQYF. The DNA for the CDR3 is TGCAGTGCTTCTTCTACGGGAGTCGTCAGAGAGACCCAGTACTTC.